The clone carrying this T cell receptor beta chain was observed a few times. Among the donors, all were Caucasian adults who lived in Nashville, Tennessee. This CDR3 region has 13 residues. V shed 3 bases and J 8 bases; nucleotides not matched to a gene: 1. Germline-derived CDR1 and CDR2 are KGHSH and LQKENI. This entry is derived from a study of shared clonotypes between healthy human individuals. The unsorted PBMC replicate PCRs were performed with 300 ng DNA, 32,000 or so T cell genomes. Here immunoSEQ multiplex PCR was the method, and the copy in TCRdb shows in-frame clones only, minus some. The sample holds about 490,000 clones, approximately 80% seen once.

V is TRBV18 and J is TRBJ2-1; 10 nucleotides align to TRBD2. The TCR comes from a woman in her forties in good health. Some clones in this sample may be carry-over from other donors' samples. Sample: PBMCs. CDR3 sequence (DNA): TGTGCCAGCTCACCGCTAGCGGGAGATGAGCAGTTCTTC. Translated: CASSPLAGDEQFF.